The 24 T cell receptor beta chains below come from one sample, sequenced in a study of T cell responses to AZD1222 COVID-19 vaccine. Clones were sequenced by immunoSEQ multiplex PCR, and TCRdb holds only the in-frame ones, with some missing. The sample contains approximately 80,000 clones, 80% to 90% of which appear only once. This specimen was peripheral blood, taken 28 days after the second AZD1222 dose. These receptors came from an adult who received the AZD1222 COVID-19 vaccine.

The V call is TRBV19, the J call TRBJ1-4; the match to TRBD1 covers 8 bases. The length of the CDR3 is 15 residues. The V gene's germline CDR1 is LNHDA and CDR2 SQIVND (reference sequence). V was pared by 6 bases and J by 3 bases, with 6 bases of the junction left unmatched. The CDR3 loop reads CASRRTGIANEKLFF. The CDR3 DNA reads TGTGCCAGTAGAAGGACAGGGATAGCTAATGAAAAACTGTTTTTT.

V usage is TRBV7-2 and J usage is TRBJ1-3; weak D call: TRBD1 (6 bases). CDR1 and CDR2 (germline): SGHTA, FQGNSA. Deletions cut 5 bases from V and 2 bases from J, with 10 bases between. This CDR3 is 14 amino acids long. CDR3 DNA: TGTGCCAGCAGCGGGGACACTCCTGGAAACACCATATATTTT. It translates to CASSGDTPGNTIYF.

The gene calls are TRBV29-1 and TRBJ1-1; the match to TRBD1 covers 7 bases. Germline CDR1 is SQVTM and CDR2 is ANQGSEA. V gave up 5 bases and J gave up 2 bases; unmatched junction bases: 8. The CDR3 runs 14 residues. DNA for the CDR3: TGCAGCGTTACATCCGGGACAGCTAACACTGAAGCTTTCTTT. Its protein product is CSVTSGTANTEAFF.

The V and J genes are TRBV25-1 and TRBJ2-1; 8 positions match TRBD2. The CDR3 loop spans 14 amino acids. The germline V gene has CDR1 MGHDK and CDR2 SYGVNS. The J segment lost 7 bases and the V segment lost 2 bases, leaving 4 bases of the junction unmatched. Written as DNA, the CDR3 is TGTGCCAGCAGTGAAAGACTAGCGAGGAATGAGCAGTTCTTC. Protein product: CASSERLARNEQFF. Based on the CDR3 plus reference TRBV25-1 and TRBJ2-1, the full variable domain is EADIYQTPRYLVIGTGKKITLECSQTMGHDKMYWYQQDPGMELHLIHYSYGVNSTEKGDLSSESTVSRIRTEHFPLTLESARPSHTSQYLCASSERLARNEQFFGPGTRLTVL.

In DNA, the CDR3 is TGTGCCAGCAGCTCGGGAAGGGGGCATGGCTACACCTTC. Translated: CASSSGRGHGYTF. This chain uses TRBV7-9 with TRBJ1-2; 7 nucleotides line up with TRBD1. With 4 bases clipped from V and 6 bases from J, the junction kept 5 bases outside the gene matches. CDR3 length: 13 residues. CDR1 SEHNR and CDR2 FQNEAQ come from the germline V gene (reference sequence).

The chain has TRBV11-2 and TRBJ2-1, with D tentatively TRBD2 (6 bases). Germline CDR1 is SGHAT and CDR2 is FQNNGV. The CDR3 runs 15 residues. Between the trimmed V and J ends, which lost 5 bases and 0 bases, there was a span of 11 bases. CDR3 sequence (DNA): TGTGCCAGCAGCGCGATCGGGAGCTCCTACAATGAGCAGTTCTTC. It codes for CASSAIGSSYNEQFF.

J is TRBJ2-5 and V is TRBV7-2; D is unresolved. The germline CDR1 and CDR2 sequences are SGHTA and FQGNSA. This CDR3 has 13 amino acids. Trimming removed 5 bases at V and 4 bases at J, with 11 bases between. CDR3 sequence: CASSANWGETQYF. Written as DNA, the CDR3 is TGTGCCAGCAGCGCGAACTGGGGAGAGACCCAGTACTTC.

This sequence joins TRBV12-3 or TRBV12-4 and TRBJ1-5; the D is unclear. The CDR3 loop spans 13 amino acids. Between the trimmed V and J ends, which lost 3 bases and 1 base, there was a span of 4 bases. CDR3 loop: CASSFSSNQPQHF. In DNA, the CDR3 is TGTGCCAGCAGTTTCAGCAGCAATCAGCCCCAGCATTTT.

This clone was recorded once. The chain joins TRBV5-8 to TRBJ2-7; D is ambiguous. The length of the CDR3 is 14 residues. V was cut by 0 bases and J by 6 bases, with 13 bases left in between. Looked up from germline, CDR1 is SGHTS and CDR2 is YDEGEE. The CDR3 spells CASSLGLLAVEQYF. The CDR3 DNA reads TGTGCCAGCAGCTTGGGACTGTTGGCGGTCGAGCAGTACTTC.

CDR3 region: CASSPPPGHYEQYF. The CDR3 nucleotides read TGTGCCAGCAGCCCACCCCCGGGCCACTACGAGCAGTACTTC. V and J are TRBV7-8 and TRBJ2-7; D gene uncertain. V was clipped by 5 bases and J by 3 bases, with 14 bases between them. The CDR3 consists of 14 residues. Germline assignment: CDR1 SGHVS and CDR2 FQNEAQ. Complete variable domain (other parts from reference TRBV7-8 and TRBJ2-7): GAGVSQSPRYKVAKRGQDVALRCDPISGHVSLFWYQQALGQGPEFLTYFQNEAQLDKSGLPSDRFFAERPEGSVSTLKIQRTQQEDSAVYLCASSPPPGHYEQYFGPGTRLTVT.

This rearrangement joins TRBV11-3 to TRBJ1-1; a weak D match, TRBD1 (6 bases). The length of the CDR3 is 17 residues. Between the trimmed V and J ends, which lost 3 bases and 1 base, there was a span of 18 bases. Germline CDR1 reads SGHNT; CDR2 reads YENEEA. CDR3 DNA: TGTGCCAGCAGCTTCGGGACCTACGGGGGCGCGAACACTGAAGCTTTCTTT. It specifies CASSFGTYGGANTEAFF.

This rearrangement joins TRBV7-2 to TRBJ1-4, with a weak D call TRBD1 (6 bases). The germline V gene encodes CDR1 SGHTA and CDR2 FQGNSA. Trimming removed 4 bases at V and 7 bases at J, with 13 bases between. The CDR3 has 14 residues. DNA for the CDR3: TGTGCCAGCAGCTCGGGACAACTGGGTGAAAAACTGTTTTTT. Its translation is CASSSGQLGEKLFF.

The gene calls are TRBV6-5 and TRBJ1-6, with D tentatively TRBD1 (5 bases). The V gene's germline CDR1 is MNHEY and CDR2 SVGAGI. V lost 8 bases, J lost 5 bases, and 16 bases lay in between. This CDR3 contains 15 residues. The DNA for the CDR3 is TGTGCCAGCCGGCGGGGGATGGGGGATAATTCACCCCTCCACTTT. Its translation: CASRRGMGDNSPLHF.

The chain links TRBV29-1 to TRBJ2-7; tentative D call: TRBD1 (6 bases). The CDR3 is made up of 13 amino acids. CDR1 and CDR2 (germline): SQVTM, ANQGSEA. V dropped 4 bases and J dropped 5 bases, with 15 bases sitting between them. For the CDR3, the DNA is TGCAGCGTTGGGCAGGGGATCGGGAACGAGCAGTACTTC. Its translation: CSVGQGIGNEQYF.

The chain has TRBV18 and TRBJ1-2; tentative D call: TRBD1 (5 bases). The V gene's germline CDR1 is KGHSH and CDR2 LQKENI. This CDR3 region has 16 residues. V was trimmed by 3 bases and J by 4 bases, leaving 18 bases between them. For the CDR3, the DNA is TGTGCCAGCTCACCCGGGGGTTGGCAGCCGGTCTATGGCTACACCTTC. Its protein product is CASSPGGWQPVYGYTF.

The CDR3 protein is CASGLGSSRGSEAFF. Written as DNA, the CDR3 is TGTGCTAGTGGTTTAGGTTCCAGCCGTGGCAGTGAAGCTTTCTTT. The rearrangement links TRBV12-5 to TRBJ1-1; D uncertain. V lost 3 bases, J lost 7 bases, and 18 bases lay in between. Germline assignment: CDR1 LGHNT and CDR2 FRNRAP. CDR3 length: 15 amino acids.

The V call is TRBV29-1, the J call TRBJ1-4; D may be TRBD1 (5 bases). V was shortened by 3 bases and J by 7 bases, with 15 bases between the two germline ends. This CDR3 has 14 residues. Germline assignment: CDR1 SQVTM and CDR2 ANQGSEA. CDR3 loop: CSVDSGSVSEKLFF. CDR3 DNA sequence: TGCAGCGTTGATTCAGGGAGTGTATCTGAAAAACTGTTTTTT.

This clone appeared once. CDR3 bases: TGTGCCAGCAGCCACCCTGGGACTAGCGGGAATCCAAATGAGCAGTTCTTC. As protein: CASSHPGTSGNPNEQFF. The chain recombines TRBV3-1 (or the pseudogene TRBV3-2) with TRBJ2-1, with 13 positions matching TRBD2. The V gene end was trimmed by 3 bases and the J gene end by 7 bases; junction bases not matched to a gene: 9. The germline gives CDR1 LGHDT, CDR2 YNNKEL (reference sequence). This CDR3 spans 17 amino acids.

V is TRBV28 and J is TRBJ1-2; 10 bases are shared with TRBD1. The V segment lost 3 bases and the J segment 7 bases; nucleotides outside the gene matches: 8. The germline V gene encodes CDR1 MDHEN and CDR2 SYDVKM. This CDR3 contains 15 residues. CDR3 loop: CASSFSRQGAIGYTF. The CDR3 DNA reads TGTGCCAGCAGTTTTTCCAGACAGGGGGCGATTGGCTACACCTTC.

This sequence joins TRBV7-3 and TRBJ1-1; D might be TRBD1 (5 bases). The V gene's germline CDR1 is SGHTA and CDR2 FQGTGA. This CDR3 is 16 amino acids long. V shed 5 bases and J shed 5 bases, with 21 bases lying between them. This chain's CDR3 is CASSVGPIREGTEAFF. As DNA, the CDR3 is TGTGCCAGCAGCGTTGGCCCGATCAGGGAGGGAACTGAAGCTTTCTTT.

The chain recombines TRBV10-3 with TRBJ2-7; 10 nucleotides agree with TRBD2. V trimming: 10 bases; J trimming: 1 base; junction bases outside the gene matches: 16. The CDR3 has 17 amino acids. The V gene's germline CDR1 is ENHRY and CDR2 SYGVKD. The CDR3 sequence is CATKPGSSGSRSYEQYF. The CDR3, as DNA: TGTGCCACGAAACCGGGCTCTAGCGGGAGTCGGTCCTACGAGCAGTACTTC.

J is TRBJ1-1 and V is TRBV7-9, with 9 bases lining up with TRBD1. Germline V gene sequence: CDR1 SEHNR, CDR2 FQNEAQ (reference sequence). This CDR3 contains 13 residues. The junction had 5 bases not matched to a gene; V was cut back by 5 bases and J by 7 bases. The CDR3 protein is CASSAGTGLEAFF. DNA of the CDR3: TGTGCCAGCAGCGCCGGGACAGGGCTTGAAGCTTTCTTT.

This chain links TRBV18 with TRBJ1-3; D gene unclear. Germline V lookup: CDR1 KGHSH, CDR2 LQKENI. The V end lost 6 bases, the J end lost 3 bases, and 9 bases lay between the germline ends. This CDR3 region has 13 residues. CDR3 sequence (DNA): TGTGCCAGCTCTCCCGGAGATGGAAACACCATATATTTT. It translates to CASSPGDGNTIYF.

The chain carries TRBV19 and TRBJ2-7; D is possibly TRBD1 (5 bases). Deletions cut 10 bases from V and 3 bases from J, with 13 bases between. This CDR3 has 12 residues. Per the germline V gene, CDR1 is LNHDA and CDR2 is SQIVND (reference sequence). CDR3 loop: CATQDTRYEQYF. The CDR3 coding sequence is TGTGCCACCCAGGACACCCGCTACGAGCAGTACTTC.